This T cell receptor beta chain came from a study of shared clonotypes between healthy human individuals. About the study: A couple of female and a few male donors aged 18 to 49 were enrolled.

A note on this clone: The antigen is not known.

All the donors were Caucasian adults who lived in Nashville, Tennessee. The study, taken as a whole, reports: A small donor pool kept down the genetic and exposure-history diversity that was represented.

The germline CDR1 and CDR2 sequences are LGHNA and YNFKEQ. Trimming pared 0 bases from V and 2 bases from J, leaving 8 bases between. The CDR3 totals 14 residues. Each cell subset's genomic DNA was divided evenly among several immunoSEQ plates. Produced via immunoSEQ multiplex PCR; TCRdb's table is partial and in-frame only. The sample lists some 480,000 clones, roughly 85% occurring once. The sequencing sample was made of PBMCs. The rearrangement links TRBV4-2 to TRBJ2-7, with no clear D. This TCR was sampled from a woman aged 40 to 50 in good health. Some clones in this sample may be carry-over from other donors' samples. The CDR3 DNA reads TGTGCCAGCAGCCAAGATGATCCCCCCTACGAGCAGTACTTC. Amino acid sequence: CASSQDDPPYEQYF.